Described below is a single T cell receptor beta chain sequence and its context. This entry belongs to a study of T cells in Graves' hyperthyroidism and ophthalmopathy. V lost 6 bases and J 8 bases, leaving 20 bases between the germline ends. This CDR3 has 16 residues. Germline CDR1 is MNHEY and CDR2 is SMNVEV (reference sequence). The investigators amplified TCR beta CDR3 regions from RNA transcripts. Carried out on the TCR CDR3, a first-round RT-PCR used the HTBI primer set. TCRdb independently ran MiXCR on the multiplex PCR reads; one entry per CDR3 protein. The sample lists 340,000 or so distinct CDR3 sequences, roughly a fifth occurring once.

Input material: blood. The chain recombines TRBV27 with TRBJ1-6; TRBD1 might be the D (5 bases). This TCR derives from a woman aged 45-60 years with Graves' hyperthyroidism. CDR3 coding DNA: TGTGCCAGCAGCCCTGGGGGGAAATTCGGTTATTCACCCCTCCACTTT. Translating it yields CASSPGGKFGYSPLHF.